Below are 26 T cell receptor beta chains sequenced from a single sample in a study of blood T cell repertoires in COVID-19 (dated by TCRdb to about 2020). Library preparation used the immunoSEQ multiplex PCR assay. As stored in TCRdb, this immuneACCESS dataset retains in-frame rearrangements with V and J assigned. A fraction of the clones does not appear; measured against another copy, unresolved V genes explain less than half of the discrepancy, and the remainder lacks a known reason. The table for this sample lists tens of thousands of clones; 83% of them were counted only once. Under 8% of the sample belongs to the ten largest clones. The specimen was peripheral blood. The receptors originated from a human donor in a cohort sampled during active COVID-19.

The rearrangement uses TRBV7-3 and TRBJ2-3; D ambiguous. The germline gives CDR1 SGHTA, CDR2 FQGTGA. The CDR3 has 14 residues. The V end lost 0 bases, the J end lost 0 bases, and 4 bases lay between the germline ends. CDR3 protein: CASSLTASTDTQYF. The CDR3 coding sequence is TGTGCCAGCAGCTTAACGGCTAGCACAGATACGCAGTATTTT.

The V gene is TRBV7-6, the J gene TRBJ2-3; 10 positions agree with TRBD1. This CDR3 comprises 16 residues. V lost 5 bases to trimming and J lost 0 bases; unmatched junction nucleotides: 5. The germline CDR1 and CDR2 sequences are SGHVS and FNYEAQ. The CDR3 DNA reads TGTGCCAGCAGCAAGACAGGGGGCCTTAGCACAGATACGCAGTATTTT. Translated, it gives CASSKTGGLSTDTQYF. The full variable domain, completed using reference TRBV7-6 and TRBJ2-3, is GAGVSQSPRYKVTKRGQDVALRCDPISGHVSLYWYRQALGQGPEFLTYFNYEAQQDKSGLPNDRFSAERPEGSISTLTIQRTEQRDSAMYRCASSKTGGLSTDTQYFGPGTRLTVL.

The chain links TRBV15 to TRBJ2-3, with 11 bases aligning to TRBD2. The CDR3 is 15 amino acids. The V gene end was trimmed by 0 bases and the J gene end by 6 bases; junction bases not matched to a gene: 2. CDR1 is LNHNV and CDR2 is YYDKDF in the germline V gene (reference sequence). The CDR3 loop is CATSRDSGGADTQYF. The CDR3, as DNA: TGTGCCACCAGCAGAGATAGCGGGGGGGCCGATACGCAGTATTTT.

The chain combines TRBV6-6 with TRBJ1-5; possible D gene TRBD1, 6 bases. Trimming cost V 6 bases and J 5 bases, with 11 bases left between them. Germline CDR1 reads MNHNY; CDR2 reads SVGAGI (reference sequence). The CDR3 is made up of 13 amino acids. CDR3 sequence: CASRSQGYQPQHF. In nucleotides, the CDR3 is TGTGCCAGCAGATCACAGGGTTATCAGCCCCAGCATTTT.

V usage is TRBV24-1 and J usage is TRBJ2-1; D might be TRBD1 (5 bases). The CDR3 contains 13 residues. Trimming removed 4 bases at V and 10 bases at J, with 13 bases between. The germline CDR1 and CDR2 sequences are KGHDR and SFDVKD. In DNA, the CDR3 is TGTGCCACCAGTGACTCCAGGGTATACGAGCAGTTCTTC. It encodes CATSDSRVYEQFF.

The chain employs TRBV7-6 and TRBJ2-1; TRBD2 aligns across 11 bases. V was pared by 1 base and J by 2 bases, with 4 bases of the junction left unmatched. This CDR3 is built from 17 residues. Germline CDR1 SGHVS, CDR2 FNYEAQ. The DNA of the CDR3 is TGTGCCAGCAGCTTAGGAAGGGGACTAGCGGCCTACAATGAGCAGTTCTTC. Translated, it gives CASSLGRGLAAYNEQFF.

The J gene is TRBJ1-1, the V gene TRBV5-1; TRBD1 might be the D (6 bases). V was shortened by 4 bases and J by 5 bases, with 9 bases between the two germline ends. This CDR3 region has 12 residues. Germline assignment: CDR1 SGHRS and CDR2 YFSETQ. CDR3 DNA sequence: TGCGCCAGCAGCCAAGACAGGACTGAAGCTTTCTTT. Protein product: CASSQDRTEAFF.

The chain couples TRBV7-9 to TRBJ2-7, with 8 bases identical to TRBD2. Germline CDR1 SEHNR, CDR2 FQNEAQ (reference sequence). V trimming: 5 bases; J trimming: 0 bases; junction bases outside the gene matches: 9. The CDR3 is made up of 16 amino acids. The CDR3 spells CASSPGGGRSSYEQYF. The CDR3 nucleotides read TGTGCCAGCAGCCCTGGGGGCGGGAGGTCCTCCTACGAGCAGTACTTC.

The chain uses TRBV2 and TRBJ1-2; D perhaps matches TRBD1 (5 bases). Trimming left V 1 base short and J 4 bases short, with 13 bases between. This CDR3 has 15 residues. Germline CDR1 reads SNHLY; CDR2 reads FYNNEI. The CDR3 region has the DNA TGTGCCAGCAGTGAAGGGGGGGGTAAAATCTATGGCTACACCTTC. Its protein is CASSEGGGKIYGYTF.

The J gene is TRBJ2-2, the V gene TRBV19; TRBD1 agrees at 8 bases. Germline lookup yields CDR1 LNHDA and CDR2 SQIVND (reference sequence). CDR3 length: 14 amino acids. V gave up 2 bases and J gave up 4 bases; unmatched junction bases: 0. The CDR3, as DNA: TGTGCCAGTAGTATAACAGGGGGCACCGGGGAGCTGTTTTTT. This sequence encodes CASSITGGTGELFF. Full variable domain (remainder filled in from reference TRBV19 and TRBJ2-2): DGGITQSPKYLFRKEGQNVTLSCEQNLNHDAMYWYRQDPGQGLRLIYYSQIVNDFQKGDIAEGYSVSREKKESFPLTVTSAQKNPTAFYLCASSITGGTGELFFGEGSRLTVL.

The chain has TRBV19 and TRBJ1-2, with D possibly being TRBD1 (5 bases). The V and J ends lost 3 bases and 8 bases respectively, with 13 bases between them. CDR3 length: 13 residues. Germline V lookup: CDR1 LNHDA, CDR2 SQIVND (reference sequence). CDR3 in amino acids: CASSMNGQRGYTF. The CDR3 DNA follows: TGTGCCAGTAGTATGAATGGACAAAGAGGCTACACCTTC.

This clone has just a few counts. The V call is TRBV7-8, the J call TRBJ1-1; D unresolved. CDR1 is SGHVS, CDR2 FQNEAQ, per germline. This CDR3 is built from 10 residues. The CDR3 nucleotides are TGTCATGCGAGGAATACTGAAGCTTTCTTT. Protein sequence: CHARNTEAFF.

The chain is built from TRBV6-5 and TRBJ2-5; perhaps TRBD2 as D (5 bases). This CDR3 is built from 13 residues. The germline V and J ends were trimmed by 8 bases and 1 base, with 11 bases remaining between them. From germline, CDR1 is MNHEY and CDR2 SVGAGI. The CDR3 nucleotides are TGTGCCAGCGGAGGTAGCCCCCAAGAGACCCAGTACTTC. Its translation is CASGGSPQETQYF.

This clone has just a few counts. The DNA of the CDR3 is TGTGCCAGCAGCTTAGGGACTAGTCTAAACAATGAGCAGTTCTTC. Protein product: CASSLGTSLNNEQFF. The chain recombines TRBV7-3 with TRBJ2-1; 8 nucleotides line up with TRBD2. The V gene's germline CDR1 is SGHTA and CDR2 FQGTGA. V gave up 2 bases and J gave up 5 bases; unmatched junction bases: 5. This CDR3 is 15 amino acids long.

V and J are TRBV5-1 and TRBJ2-3; D unresolved. This CDR3 is 14 amino acids long. Germline V gene sequence: CDR1 SGHRS, CDR2 YFSETQ. V was cut by 0 bases and J by 3 bases, with 8 bases left in between. CDR3 sequence: CASSLAERTDTQYF. CDR3 bases: TGCGCCAGCAGCTTGGCGGAGAGGACAGATACGCAGTATTTT.

The chain uses TRBV5-6 and TRBJ1-2; a weak D match, TRBD1 (6 bases). Trimming took off 0 bases at V and 4 bases at J, with 10 bases between the two ends. CDR1 is SGHDT, CDR2 YYEEEE, per germline. This CDR3 comprises 14 residues. The CDR3 coding sequence is TGTGCCAGCAGCTTGGTACAGGGCCTCTATGGCTACACCTTC. Protein: CASSLVQGLYGYTF. Looking up the rest from reference TRBV5-6 and TRBJ1-2 gives the full variable domain: DAGVTQSPTHLIKTRGQQVTLRCSPKSGHDTVSWYQQALGQGPQFIFQYYEEEERQRGNFPDRFSGHQFPNYSSELNVNALLLGDSALYLCASSLVQGLYGYTFGSGTRLTVV.

This clone has a handful of counts. The V call is TRBV10-2, the J call TRBJ2-7; 12 nucleotides line up with TRBD1. This CDR3 is 16 amino acids long. Trimming took 3 bases from V and 5 from J; bases not matched to a gene: 8. Per the germline V gene, CDR1 is WSHSY and CDR2 is SAAADI. The CDR3 region is CASSDFVGTGGHEQYF. The CDR3 region has the DNA TGCGCCAGCAGTGACTTTGTGGGGACAGGGGGCCACGAGCAGTACTTC.

This CDR3 reads CASSPFAGVASEQYF. The CDR3 DNA is TGCGCCAGCAGCCCGTTTGCGGGAGTAGCCTCCGAGCAGTACTTC. The gene calls are TRBV5-1 and TRBJ2-7; 7 positions match TRBD2. Per germline, CDR1 SGHRS and CDR2 YFSETQ. V shed 4 bases and J 6 bases; nucleotides not matched to a gene: 13. CDR3 size: 15 residues.

The chain couples TRBV9 to TRBJ2-1; tentatively, D is TRBD2 (5 bases). This CDR3 has 15 residues. Germline V CDR1 and CDR2: SGDLS, YYNGEE. The V and J ends lost 4 bases and 3 bases respectively, with 14 bases between them. CDR3 nucleotide sequence: TGTGCCAGCAGCCCTACTTGGACTGGCTACAATGAGCAGTTCTTC. It codes for CASSPTWTGYNEQFF.

This chain connects TRBV2 to TRBJ2-2; D might be TRBD2 (5 bases). The germline V gene has CDR1 SNHLY and CDR2 FYNNEI. Trimming took 8 bases from V and 5 from J, leaving 9 bases between them. The CDR3 sequence is 12 residues long. The CDR3 DNA sequence: TGTGCCAGCGGGAGTGCTACCGGGGAGCTGTTTTTT. It codes for CASGSATGELFF.

The table lists this clone with a few counts. The chain links TRBV19 to TRBJ2-5, with D perhaps TRBD1 (5 bases). This CDR3 has 16 amino acids. Germline-derived CDR1 and CDR2 are LNHDA and SQIVND (reference sequence). The V and J ends lost 1 base and 5 bases respectively, with 17 bases between them. Here the CDR3 reads CASSIGPGAGSETQYF. CDR3 nucleotides: TGTGCCAGTAGTATAGGGCCTGGGGCCGGTTCCGAGACCCAGTACTTC.

The rearrangement links TRBV6-5 to TRBJ1-3, with 10 bases that match TRBD1. The CDR3 has 13 amino acids. Germline V gives CDR1 MNHEY, CDR2 SVGAGI. V was clipped by 6 bases and J by 9 bases; unmatched bases: 5. CDR3 DNA: TGTGCCAGCAGGGAGGGACAGGGGAGCACCATATATTTT. It is translated as CASREGQGSTIYF.

The chain combines TRBV5-1 with TRBJ2-7; D might be TRBD1 (5 bases). Germline V gene lookup returns CDR1 SGHRS and CDR2 YFSETQ. The CDR3 runs 14 residues. The V and J ends lost 0 bases and 3 bases respectively, with 10 bases between them. The CDR3 is CASSLEAGRYEQYF. In DNA, the CDR3 is TGCGCCAGCAGCTTGGAAGCAGGGCGCTACGAGCAGTACTTC.

The CDR3 coding sequence is TGTGCCAGTAGTATTAAGGGAGGGGGCCAAGAGACCCAGTACTTC. Protein sequence: CASSIKGGGQETQYF. The rearrangement uses TRBV19 and TRBJ2-5; possible D gene TRBD2, 7 bases. CDR1 and CDR2 from the germline V gene are LNHDA and SQIVND (reference sequence). Trimming took 3 bases from V and 1 from J, leaving 12 bases between them. The CDR3 totals 15 residues. The full variable domain, with the rest looked up from reference TRBV19 and TRBJ2-5, is DGGITQSPKYLFRKEGQNVTLSCEQNLNHDAMYWYRQDPGQGLRLIYYSQIVNDFQKGDIAEGYSVSREKKESFPLTVTSAQKNPTAFYLCASSIKGGGQETQYFGPGTRLLVL.

The V call is TRBV18, the J call TRBJ2-2; D remains unclear. The CDR3 has 12 residues. Trimming removed 5 bases from V and 6 bases from J, with 7 bases in between. Germline CDR1 KGHSH, CDR2 LQKENI. The CDR3 sequence is CASSTSAGELFF. The CDR3, as DNA: TGTGCCAGCTCAACATCCGCCGGGGAGCTGTTTTTT.

The rearrangement uses TRBV24-1 and TRBJ2-2, with 8 bases matching TRBD1. Germline trimming cut 4 bases from V and 2 bases from J; bases unmatched to any gene: 5. This CDR3 comprises 16 residues. Germline values: CDR1 KGHDR, CDR2 SFDVKD. The CDR3 DNA reads TGTGCCACCAGTGACCCCGGGACAGGTAACACCGGGGAGCTGTTTTTT. This gives the protein CATSDPGTGNTGELFF.